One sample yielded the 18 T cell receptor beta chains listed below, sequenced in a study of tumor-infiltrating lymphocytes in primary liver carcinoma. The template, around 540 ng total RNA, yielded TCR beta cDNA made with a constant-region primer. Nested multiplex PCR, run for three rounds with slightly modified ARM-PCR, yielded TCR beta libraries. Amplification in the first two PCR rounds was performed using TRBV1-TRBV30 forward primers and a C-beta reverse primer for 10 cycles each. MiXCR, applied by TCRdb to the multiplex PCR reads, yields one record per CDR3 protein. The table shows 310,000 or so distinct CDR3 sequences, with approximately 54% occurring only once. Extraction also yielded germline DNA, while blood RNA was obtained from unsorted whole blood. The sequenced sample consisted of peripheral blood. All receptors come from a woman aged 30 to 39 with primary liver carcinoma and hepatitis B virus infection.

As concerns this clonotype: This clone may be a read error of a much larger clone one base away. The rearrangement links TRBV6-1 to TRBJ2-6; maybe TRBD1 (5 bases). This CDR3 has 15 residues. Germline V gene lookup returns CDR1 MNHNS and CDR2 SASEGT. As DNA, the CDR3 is TGTGCCAGTAGAGCTACAGGTGCTGGGGCCAAGGTCCTGACTTTC. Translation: CASRATGAGAKVLTF.

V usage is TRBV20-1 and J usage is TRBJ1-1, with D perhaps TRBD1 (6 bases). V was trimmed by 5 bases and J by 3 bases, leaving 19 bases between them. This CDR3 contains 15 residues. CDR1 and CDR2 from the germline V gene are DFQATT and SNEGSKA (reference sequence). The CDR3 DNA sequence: TGCAGTGCTCCCTACCAGGGGCGAAAGGACACTGAAGCTTTCTTT. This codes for CSAPYQGRKDTEAFF.

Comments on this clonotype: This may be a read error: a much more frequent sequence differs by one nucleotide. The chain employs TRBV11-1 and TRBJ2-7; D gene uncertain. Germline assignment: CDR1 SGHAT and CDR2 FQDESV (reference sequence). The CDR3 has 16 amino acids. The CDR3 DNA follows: TGTGCCAGCAGCTTAGCTCTCCAGCCAAACTCCTACGAGCGGTACTTC. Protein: CASSLALQPNSYERYF.

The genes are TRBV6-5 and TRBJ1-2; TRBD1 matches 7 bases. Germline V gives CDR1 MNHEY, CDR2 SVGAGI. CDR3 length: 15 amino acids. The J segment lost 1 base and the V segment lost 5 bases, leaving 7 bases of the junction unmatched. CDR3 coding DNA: TGTGCCAGCAGTCTCCCACAGGGGAGTAACTATGGCTACACCTTC. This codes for CASSLPQGSNYGYTF.

CDR3 nucleotide sequence: TGTGCCAGCAGTGGACCGAAGAATGAAAAACTGTTTTTT. It encodes CASSGPKNEKLFF. The chain carries TRBV2 and TRBJ1-4; D not certain. V lost 4 bases and J lost 5, with 8 bases in between. Germline loops: CDR1 SNHLY, CDR2 FYNNEI. CDR3 size: 13 residues.

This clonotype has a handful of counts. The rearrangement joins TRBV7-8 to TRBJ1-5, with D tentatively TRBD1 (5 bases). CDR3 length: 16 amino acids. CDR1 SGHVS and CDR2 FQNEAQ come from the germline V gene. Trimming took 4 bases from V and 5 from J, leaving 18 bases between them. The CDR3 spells CASSSQRRASDQPQHF. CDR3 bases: TGTGCCAGCAGCTCCCAGCGCAGGGCCTCGGATCAGCCCCAGCATTTT.

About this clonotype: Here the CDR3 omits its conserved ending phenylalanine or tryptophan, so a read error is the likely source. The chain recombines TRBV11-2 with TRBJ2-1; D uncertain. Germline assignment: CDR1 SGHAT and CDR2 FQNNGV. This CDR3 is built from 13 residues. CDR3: CASTLVTGFEQFS. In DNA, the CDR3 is TGTGCCAGCACCTTAGTAACGGGCTTTGAGCAGTTCTCC.

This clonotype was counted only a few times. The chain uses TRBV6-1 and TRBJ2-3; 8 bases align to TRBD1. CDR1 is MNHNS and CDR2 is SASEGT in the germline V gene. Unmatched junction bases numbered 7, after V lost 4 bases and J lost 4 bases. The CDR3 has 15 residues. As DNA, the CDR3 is TGTGCCAGCAGTGTAGCAGGGGGCTTCCCAGATACGCAGTATTTT. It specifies CASSVAGGFPDTQYF.

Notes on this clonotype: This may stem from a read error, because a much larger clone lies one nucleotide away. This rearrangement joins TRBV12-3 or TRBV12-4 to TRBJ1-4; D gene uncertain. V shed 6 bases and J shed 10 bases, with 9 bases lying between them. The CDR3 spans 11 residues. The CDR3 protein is CASRPGLKLFF. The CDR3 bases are TGTGCCAGCAGGCCCGGCCTAAAACTGTTTTTT.

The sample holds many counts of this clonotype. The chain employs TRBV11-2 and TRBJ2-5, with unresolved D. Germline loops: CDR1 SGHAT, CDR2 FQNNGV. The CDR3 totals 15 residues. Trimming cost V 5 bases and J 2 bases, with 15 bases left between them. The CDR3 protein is CASSGLGLGQETQYF. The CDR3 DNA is TGTGCCAGCAGCGGGCTGGGCCTGGGGCAAGAGACCCAGTACTTC. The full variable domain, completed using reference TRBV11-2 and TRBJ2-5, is EAGVAQSPRYKIIEKRQSVAFWCNPISGHATLYWYQQILGQGPKLLIQFQNNGVVDDSQLPKDRFSAERLKGVDSTLKIQPAKLEDSAVYLCASSGLGLGQETQYFGPGTRLLVL.

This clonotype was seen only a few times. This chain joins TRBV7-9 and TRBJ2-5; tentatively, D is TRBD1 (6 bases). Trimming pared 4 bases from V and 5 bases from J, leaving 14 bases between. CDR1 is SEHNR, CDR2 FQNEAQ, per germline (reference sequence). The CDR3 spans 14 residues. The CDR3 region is CASSSGGIRETQYF. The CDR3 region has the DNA TGTGCCAGCAGCTCTGGGGGCATAAGGGAGACCCAGTACTTC.

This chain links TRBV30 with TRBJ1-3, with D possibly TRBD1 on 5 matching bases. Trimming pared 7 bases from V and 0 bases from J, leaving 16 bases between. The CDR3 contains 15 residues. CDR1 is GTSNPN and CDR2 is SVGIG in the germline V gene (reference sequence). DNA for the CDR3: TGTGCCTTGGGTGCGGGACGGCTCTCTGGAAACACCATATATTTT. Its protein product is CALGAGRLSGNTIYF.

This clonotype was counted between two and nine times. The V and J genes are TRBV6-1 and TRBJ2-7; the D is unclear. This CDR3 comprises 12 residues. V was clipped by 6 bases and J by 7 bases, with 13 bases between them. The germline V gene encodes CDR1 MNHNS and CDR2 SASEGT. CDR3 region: CASSGPLGEQYF. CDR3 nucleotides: TGTGCCAGCAGCGGGCCCTTAGGGGAGCAGTACTTC.

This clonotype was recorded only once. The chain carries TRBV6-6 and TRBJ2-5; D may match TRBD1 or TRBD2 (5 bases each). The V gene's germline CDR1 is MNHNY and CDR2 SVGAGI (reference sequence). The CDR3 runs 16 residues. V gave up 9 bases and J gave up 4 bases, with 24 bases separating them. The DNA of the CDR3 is TGTGCCAGTAGTCACTCGGGGCAGGGAAAGGGAGAGACCCAGTACTTC. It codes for CASSHSGQGKGETQYF.

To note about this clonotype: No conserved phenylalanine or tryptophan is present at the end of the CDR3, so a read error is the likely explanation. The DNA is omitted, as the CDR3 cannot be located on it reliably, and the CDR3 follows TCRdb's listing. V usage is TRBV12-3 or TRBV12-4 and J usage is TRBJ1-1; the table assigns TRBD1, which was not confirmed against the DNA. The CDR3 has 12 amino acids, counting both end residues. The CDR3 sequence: CANSSGTTIFGL.

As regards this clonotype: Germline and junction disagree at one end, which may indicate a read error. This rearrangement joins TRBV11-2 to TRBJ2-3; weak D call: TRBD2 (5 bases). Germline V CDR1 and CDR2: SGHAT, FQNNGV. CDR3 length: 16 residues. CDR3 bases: TGTGGCAGCAGCCCGAGGGAGACGTCGAGCACAGATAAGCAGTGTTTT. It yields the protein CGSSPRETSSTDKQCF.

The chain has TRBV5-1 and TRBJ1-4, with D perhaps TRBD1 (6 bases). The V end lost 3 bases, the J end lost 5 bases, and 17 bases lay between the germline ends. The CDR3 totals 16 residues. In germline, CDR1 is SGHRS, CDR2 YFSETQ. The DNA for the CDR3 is TGCGCCAGCAGCTCCGGTAGGGGGGTTGTGAATGAAAAACTGTTTTTT. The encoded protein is CASSSGRGVVNEKLFF.

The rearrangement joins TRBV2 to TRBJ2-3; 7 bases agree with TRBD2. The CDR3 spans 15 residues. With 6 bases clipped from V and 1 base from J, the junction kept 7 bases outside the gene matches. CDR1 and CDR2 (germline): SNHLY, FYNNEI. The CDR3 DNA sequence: TGTGCCAGCAGGAGAGAGACTAGCCGCACAGATACGCAGTATTTT. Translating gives CASRRETSRTDTQYF.